What follows are 8 T cell receptor beta chains derived from one specimen sequenced in a study of CD8+ T cells in alopecia areata. RNA, once extracted, was reverse transcribed into cDNA for use as the sequencing template. Here immunoSEQ multiplex PCR was the method, and the copy in TCRdb shows in-frame clones only, minus some. In the table there are under 75,000 clones, more than 40% of which are singletons. Sequences were derived from CD8+ T cells sorted from blood, sampled at week 0. These receptors were collected from a human donor with alopecia areata.

The chain employs TRBV7-9 and TRBJ2-3; D might be TRBD2 (6 bases). Per the germline V gene, CDR1 is SEHNR and CDR2 is FQNEAQ (reference sequence). Trimming pared 4 bases from V and 0 bases from J, leaving 11 bases between. This CDR3 spans 15 amino acids. CDR3: CASSSLGSSTDTQYF. In DNA form, the CDR3 reads TGTGCCAGCAGCTCCCTCGGGAGTAGCACAGATACGCAGTATTTT.

This chain's CDR3 is CASSVGGQGNEQFF. The CDR3 DNA follows: TGTGCCAGCAGCGTTGGGGGACAGGGCAATGAGCAGTTCTTC. The chain combines TRBV9 with TRBJ2-1, with TRBD1 matching 9 bases. Trimming cost V 2 bases and J 6 bases; bases outside gene matches: 3. The CDR3 is 14 amino acids. CDR1 is SGDLS and CDR2 is YYNGEE in the germline V gene.

This clone was recorded at least ten times. J is TRBJ2-3 and V is TRBV7-9; D is unclear. Trimming removed 6 bases at V and 6 bases at J, with 19 bases between. CDR3 length: 15 amino acids. CDR1 and CDR2 from the germline V gene are SEHNR and FQNEAQ (reference sequence). CDR3 DNA sequence: TGTGCCAGCAGTCCCACCGTGCTTGCTGGTGATACGCAGTATTTT. Translated: CASSPTVLAGDTQYF.

On this clone: This CDR3 is also generated by other DNA sequences in the sample. This chain links TRBV27 with TRBJ1-5; D not resolved. The CDR3 loop spans 12 amino acids. V was shortened by 3 bases and J by 6 bases, with 6 bases between the two germline ends. Germline assignment: CDR1 MNHEY and CDR2 SMNVEV (reference sequence). The CDR3 region is CASSFFGQPQHF. DNA of the CDR3: TGTGCCAGCAGTTTCTTCGGTCAGCCCCAGCATTTT.

The V call is TRBV7-2, the J call TRBJ2-1; D ambiguous. Germline V gene data show CDR1 as SGHTA and CDR2 as FQGNSA. CDR3 length: 12 amino acids. V was pared by 1 base and J by 10 bases, with 8 bases between. CDR3 bases: TGTGCCAGCAGCTTAGTTAAGTACGAGCAGTTCTTC. Its protein is CASSLVKYEQFF.

The sample holds a few counts of this clone. The rearrangement links TRBV4-1 to TRBJ1-1; D is perhaps TRBD1 (6 bases). Germline CDR1 reads MGHRA; CDR2 reads YSYEKL. This CDR3 is built from 15 residues. V was pared by 3 bases and J by 0 bases, with 11 bases between. As DNA, the CDR3 is TGCGCCAGCAGCCAGCAAGGGGGTGTGAACACTGAAGCTTTCTTT. It yields the protein CASSQQGGVNTEAFF.

This chain connects TRBV19 to TRBJ2-7; D is perhaps TRBD2 (6 bases). The germline V and J ends were trimmed by 7 bases and 5 bases, with 9 bases remaining between them. Germline V gene data show CDR1 as LNHDA and CDR2 as SQIVND (reference sequence). The CDR3 is 11 residues long. The CDR3 here is CASIGGNEQYF. DNA for the CDR3: TGTGCCAGTATCGGAGGGAACGAGCAGTACTTC.

A few counts support this clone. The chain joins TRBV23-1 to TRBJ1-5; no clear D gene. TRBV23-1 is assigned to the ORF class and has an uncertain function. With 2 bases removed from V and 5 bases from J, the gap between germline ends came to 7 bases. This CDR3 is 13 amino acids long. This CDR3 reads CASSQASHQPQHF. CDR3 DNA: TGCGCCAGCAGTCAAGCTTCCCATCAGCCCCAGCATTTT.